The text below deals with one T cell receptor beta chain. V shed 6 bases, J shed 7 bases, and the junction held 10 bases outside the gene matches. The CDR3 is made up of 15 amino acids. The germline gives CDR1 SGHVS, CDR2 FQNEAQ. This entry is derived from a study of blood T cell repertoires in COVID-19. Study overall: The United States, Italy and Spain were the sources of the acute and convalescent COVID-19 samples. In each case, the material was cDNA or gDNA derived from T cells, B-cell-depleted T cells, or PBMCs.

Authors' analysis steps: Reference gene primer amplification gave estimated nucleated cell counts. The protocol was immunoSEQ multiplex PCR, while the TCRdb copy is restricted to in-frame clones and leaves out a portion. The V and J calls and clone size come from that table; D and trimming were worked out from the DNA. The sample gives under 300,000 clones, 75% to 90% of which show up once; 3.5% to 5.5% is in the top ten. The chain recombines TRBV7-8 with TRBJ1-4; 8 nucleotides match TRBD1. The receptor was isolated from a man between 60 and 75 years old who had recovered from COVID-19. Sequencing was done on a sample of peripheral blood. CDR3 protein: CASSHVGDRGEKLFF. The CDR3 region has the DNA TGTGCCAGCAGTCATGTCGGAGACAGGGGTGAAAAACTGTTTTTT.